This T cell receptor beta chain was recorded in a study of T cells in Graves' hyperthyroidism and ophthalmopathy. Study-level results: Classification by a 13 V-J model distinguished ophthalmopathy from stable hyperthyroidism.

Remarks on this clonotype: No antigen is known for it.

TCR beta CDR3 regions were amplified from RNA. TCR CDR3 underwent first-round RT-PCR with the HTBI primer set. TCRdb re-called the multiplex PCR reads with MiXCR, one entry per CDR3 protein. The table records some 500,000 distinct CDR3 sequences, about 15% of them present only once. PBMCs were collected from an approximately 9.4 ml volume of fresh peripheral blood. From germline, CDR1 is SGHVS and CDR2 FQNEAQ. The CDR3 runs to 21 residues. V shed 2 bases and J 4 bases; nucleotides not matched to a gene: 21. Sequencing was performed on blood. This receptor was obtained from a woman under 30 with Graves' hyperthyroidism. The rearrangement joins TRBV7-8 to TRBJ1-2; 11 nucleotides match TRBD1. CDR3 in DNA: TGTGCCAGCAGCTTAACCCGGACAGGGGGCTTCTCAGCTCGTCCTAGCTATGGCTACACCTTC. It yields the protein CASSLTRTGGFSARPSYGYTF.